The next 8 T cell receptor beta chains were all read from a single sample in a study of blood T cell repertoires in COVID-19. The assay was immunoSEQ multiplex PCR, and TCRdb's table has in-frame clones only and misses some. The sample has 300,000 or so clones, roughly 87% seen once; the top ten hold 1%. Sequencing was carried out using peripheral blood. These TCRs come from a man aged 45-65 years with active or convalescent COVID-19.

A note on this clone: The germline gene is not matched at one end of the junction; a read error may be the cause. The V and J genes are TRBV19 and TRBJ1-5; D is unresolved. The CDR3 runs 15 residues. Germline V gene sequence: CDR1 LNHDA, CDR2 SQIVND (reference sequence). The CDR3 is CACSVVAEGNQPQHF. CDR3 nucleotide sequence: TGTGCCTGTAGCGTAGTGGCTGAGGGCAATCAGCCCCAGCATTTT.

This chain joins TRBV14 and TRBJ2-3; 9 bases are a match to TRBD2. V was pared by 0 bases and J by 6 bases, with 13 bases of the junction left unmatched. Germline V gives CDR1 SGHDN, CDR2 FVKESK. This CDR3 has 18 residues. CDR3 region: CASSQDIGVAGVLDTQYF. The CDR3, as DNA: TGTGCCAGCAGCCAAGATATCGGAGTAGCGGGAGTACTGGATACGCAGTATTTT.

The rearrangement links TRBV4-3 to TRBJ1-2, with D perhaps matching TRBD1 (6 bases). Germline CDR1 LGHNA, CDR2 YSLEER. CDR3 length: 15 amino acids. The ends were cut back, 0 bases at V and 7 bases at J, with 15 bases in the middle. The CDR3 coding sequence is TGCGCCAGCAGCCAAGATCAGCAGGGGTGGGGTGGCTACACCTTC. As protein: CASSQDQQGWGGYTF.

J is TRBJ2-1 and V is TRBV30, with D possibly TRBD2 on 5 matching bases. The CDR3 has 15 amino acids. Germline V lookup: CDR1 GTSNPN, CDR2 SVGIG (reference sequence). V lost 4 bases and J 1 base, leaving 14 bases between the germline ends. The CDR3 here is CAWNRGVASYNEQFF. The CDR3, as DNA: TGTGCCTGGAACCGGGGTGTAGCATCCTACAATGAGCAGTTCTTC. Filled out from reference TRBV30 and TRBJ2-1, the complete variable domain reads SQTIHQWPATLVQPVGSPLSLECTVEGTSNPNLYWYRQAAGRGLQLLFYSVGIGQISSEVPQNLSASRPQDRQFILSSKKLLLSDSGFYLCAWNRGVASYNEQFFGPGTRLTVL.

The J gene is TRBJ1-2, the V gene TRBV6-4, with 7 bases aligning to TRBD1. J was trimmed by 1 base and V by 5 bases; bases with no gene match: 19. This CDR3 spans 19 amino acids. Germline loops: CDR1 MRHNA, CDR2 SNTAGT. CDR3 loop: CASSHFSGQANFLNYGYTF. The DNA for the CDR3 is TGTGCCAGCAGTCATTTCTCCGGACAGGCAAATTTCCTTAACTATGGCTACACCTTC.

The chain uses TRBV9 and TRBJ2-7; TRBD2 matches at 12 bases. Trimming took 3 bases from V and 5 from J; bases not matched to a gene: 6. CDR1 and CDR2 (germline): SGDLS, YYNGEE. The CDR3 spans 15 residues. CDR3: CASSARTSGADEQYF. DNA for the CDR3: TGTGCCAGCAGCGCCCGGACTAGCGGGGCTGACGAGCAGTACTTC.

This clone was counted a single time. This chain links TRBV12-3 or TRBV12-4 with TRBJ2-7, with TRBD2 identical over 9 bases. The CDR3 loop spans 13 amino acids. V dropped 8 bases and J dropped 3; count of bases not matched to a gene: 5. The CDR3 bases are TGTGCCAGCTCAAGCGGGGGGATCTACGAGCAGTACTTC. It codes for CASSSGGIYEQYF.

Concerning this clone: Relative to the germline gene, one junction end is altered; a read error may explain this. V usage is TRBV2 and J usage is TRBJ1-5; TRBD1 might be the D (5 bases). The CDR3 loop spans 13 amino acids. Germline-derived CDR1 and CDR2 are SNHLY and FYNNEI. The DNA for the CDR3 is TGTGCCAGCAGAGAAGATCAGGGAGGGCCCCAGCATTTT. The encoded protein is CASREDQGGPQHF.